A single sample gave rise to the 18 T cell receptor beta chains below, sequenced in a study of blood T cell repertoires in COVID-19. Here immunoSEQ multiplex PCR was the method, and the copy in TCRdb shows in-frame clones only, minus some. The table records some 530,000 clones, around 85% of them present only once. Sequenced sample: peripheral blood. These TCRs come from a human donor in a cohort sampled during active COVID-19.

This clone was recorded many times. The rearrangement links TRBV19 to TRBJ1-2; the match to TRBD1 covers 11 bases. Trimming at V came to 7 bases and at J to 5 bases, leaving 9 bases not matched to a gene. Germline V gene sequence: CDR1 LNHDA, CDR2 SQIVND (reference sequence). The CDR3 totals 15 residues. The CDR3 is CASNPTGTGGYGYTF. Written as DNA, the CDR3 is TGTGCCAGTAACCCAACCGGGACAGGGGGATATGGCTACACCTTC.

J is TRBJ2-3 and V is TRBV5-4, with D tentatively TRBD1 (6 bases). CDR1 SGHNT and CDR2 YYREEE come from the germline V gene (reference sequence). V was trimmed by 4 bases and J by 5 bases, leaving 23 bases between them. This CDR3 is 17 amino acids long. CDR3 in amino acids: CASSVSQALGDKDTQYF. CDR3 DNA sequence: TGTGCCAGCAGCGTTAGCCAGGCCCTAGGGGACAAAGATACGCAGTATTTT.

The chain couples TRBV9 to TRBJ1-1; D ambiguous. The CDR3 consists of 13 residues. Germline V gives CDR1 SGDLS, CDR2 YYNGEE. Trimming shortened V by 0 bases and J by 3 bases, and 6 bases separated the two germline ends. CDR3 DNA: TGTGCCAGCAGCGTAGGGGCTTACACTGAAGCTTTCTTT. Translated: CASSVGAYTEAFF.

This clone was recorded only once. The chain has TRBV6-5 and TRBJ2-7; 11 bases match TRBD2. Germline loops: CDR1 MNHEY, CDR2 SVGAGI. This CDR3 has 15 residues. With V trimmed by 4 bases and J by 1 base, 3 bases remained unmatched. The CDR3 spells CASSFSGRASYEQYF. The CDR3 nucleotides are TGTGCCAGCAGTTTTAGCGGGAGGGCATCCTACGAGCAGTACTTC.

Regarding this clone: The sample carries other DNA sequences with the same CDR3. The chain has TRBV7-2 and TRBJ1-2; D is unresolved. The V and J ends lost 1 base and 2 bases respectively, with 5 bases between them. CDR1 is SGHTA and CDR2 is FQGNSA in the germline V gene. CDR3 length: 13 amino acids. The DNA for the CDR3 is TGTGCCAGCAGCTTAGGTCCGAACTATGGCTACACCTTC. Translated: CASSLGPNYGYTF. Full variable domain (missing parts from reference TRBV7-2 and TRBJ1-2): GAGVSQSPSNKVTEKGKDVELRCDPISGHTALYWYRQSLGQGLEFLIYFQGNSAPDKSGLPSDRFSAERTGGSVSTLTIQRTQQEDSAVYLCASSLGPNYGYTFGSGTRLTVV.

The gene calls are TRBV3-1 (or the pseudogene TRBV3-2) and TRBJ2-3; TRBD2 matches 15 bases. J was trimmed by 4 bases and V by 5 bases; bases with no gene match: 7. Germline values: CDR1 LGHDT, CDR2 YNNKEL (reference sequence). The CDR3 covers 17 residues. DNA for the CDR3: TGTGCCAGCAGCAAGGGACTAGCGGGAGGAGGGGCAGATACGCAGTATTTT. As protein: CASSKGLAGGGADTQYF.

V and J are TRBV7-2 and TRBJ2-7; D remains ambiguous. The CDR3 contains 15 residues. Per the germline V gene, CDR1 is SGHTA and CDR2 is FQGNSA. V lost 4 bases, J lost 9 bases, and 22 bases lay in between. CDR3 region: CASSSDYVVLRGQYF. The CDR3 DNA reads TGTGCCAGCAGCTCAGATTACGTAGTCCTACGAGGGCAGTACTTC.

This chain connects TRBV10-2 to TRBJ2-4; D unresolved. The CDR3 is 12 amino acids. The germline V gene has CDR1 WSHSY and CDR2 SAAADI. V was cut by 5 bases and J by 8 bases, with 10 bases left in between. CDR3 residues: CASSSPRDIQYF. In nucleotides, the CDR3 is TGCGCCAGCAGTTCTCCACGGGACATTCAGTACTTC.

The V and J genes are TRBV5-8 and TRBJ2-1; 9 nucleotides line up with TRBD2. Per germline, CDR1 SGHTS and CDR2 YDEGEE. V was pared by 0 bases and J by 7 bases, with 8 bases of the junction left unmatched. The CDR3 has 16 residues. The CDR3 is CASSLVASGVLNEQFF. The CDR3 DNA reads TGTGCCAGCAGCTTGGTAGCTAGCGGGGTTCTAAATGAGCAGTTCTTC.

The gene calls are TRBV7-8 and TRBJ1-2; D gene uncertain. V was pared by 1 base and J by 2 bases, with 11 bases between. The CDR3 has 15 amino acids. Germline CDR1 SGHVS, CDR2 FQNEAQ. CDR3 residues: CASSLVRVANYGYTF. CDR3 bases: TGTGCCAGCAGCTTAGTCCGGGTCGCGAACTATGGCTACACCTTC.

J is TRBJ1-1 and V is TRBV19; perhaps TRBD1 as D (5 bases). Germline V gives CDR1 LNHDA, CDR2 SQIVND (reference sequence). Trimming removed 1 base at V and 1 base at J, with 10 bases between. This CDR3 spans 15 amino acids. The CDR3 DNA reads TGTGCCAGTAGTATAGGCCCAGGGCAGAACACTGAAGCTTTCTTT. This codes for CASSIGPGQNTEAFF.

This chain uses TRBV30 with TRBJ2-7, with D possibly being TRBD1 (6 bases). With 0 bases removed from V and 6 bases from J, the gap between germline ends came to 18 bases. The CDR3 is 15 residues long. Germline V gene data show CDR1 as GTSNPN and CDR2 as SVGIG (reference sequence). The CDR3 nucleotides are TGTGCCTGGAGTGTACGATACAGGGAACCCACCGAGCAGTACTTC. Amino acid sequence: CAWSVRYREPTEQYF.

The genes are TRBV19 and TRBJ1-1; unclear D gene. Germline V gives CDR1 LNHDA, CDR2 SQIVND (reference sequence). Trimming took 7 bases from V and 1 from J, leaving 10 bases between them. The CDR3 is 13 residues long. CDR3 loop: CASTTGWNTEAFF. CDR3 in DNA: TGTGCCAGTACTACGGGGTGGAACACTGAAGCTTTCTTT.

The V gene is TRBV5-1, the J gene TRBJ1-2, with D tentatively TRBD1 (6 bases). Germline-derived CDR1 and CDR2 are SGHRS and YFSETQ. V was clipped by 4 bases and J by 5 bases, with 18 bases between them. The CDR3 totals 15 residues. CDR3 nucleotides: TGCGCCAGCAGCCTTTCCGGTGGACAGCGATATGGCTACACCTTC. Protein product: CASSLSGGQRYGYTF. The full variable domain, with the rest looked up from reference TRBV5-1 and TRBJ1-2, is KAGVTQTPRYLIKTRGQQVTLSCSPISGHRSVSWYQQTPGQGLQFLFEYFSETQRNKGNFPGRFSGRQFSNSRSEMNVSTLELGDSALYLCASSLSGGQRYGYTFGSGTRLTVV.

This chain links TRBV7-2 with TRBJ2-4; 7 bases are shared with TRBD1. Germline values: CDR1 SGHTA, CDR2 FQGNSA. The V segment lost 1 base and the J segment 0 bases; nucleotides outside the gene matches: 0. The CDR3 has 15 residues. The CDR3 sequence is CASSLGDRAKNIQYF. CDR3 nucleotide sequence: TGTGCCAGCAGCTTAGGGGACAGAGCCAAAAACATTCAGTACTTC.

The chain combines TRBV6-1 with TRBJ2-6; tentatively, D is TRBD1 (5 bases). The CDR3 contains 16 residues. Trimming pared 0 bases from V and 3 bases from J, leaving 9 bases between. CDR1 is MNHNS and CDR2 is SASEGT in the germline V gene. The CDR3 nucleotides are TGTGCCAGCAGTGAAGCGGGGCCCAATGGGGCCAACGTCCTGACTTTC. Amino acids: CASSEAGPNGANVLTF.

This rearrangement joins TRBV4-1 to TRBJ1-2, with D hard to call. The germline CDR1 and CDR2 sequences are MGHRA and YSYEKL. V shed 0 bases and J shed 1 base, with 12 bases lying between them. The CDR3 sequence is 16 residues long. For the CDR3, the DNA is TGCGCCAGCAGCCAAGATCCCCACAGCCTTAACTATGGCTACACCTTC. Translation gives CASSQDPHSLNYGYTF.

The chain uses TRBV4-1 and TRBJ1-1; 11 nucleotides match TRBD1. CDR3 size: 16 residues. The trim removed 3 bases at V and 5 bases at J, leaving 8 bases unmatched. CDR1 is MGHRA and CDR2 is YSYEKL in the germline V gene. CDR3 protein: CASSHPRTGGITEAFF. The CDR3, as DNA: TGCGCCAGCAGCCACCCTAGGACAGGGGGCATTACTGAAGCTTTCTTT.